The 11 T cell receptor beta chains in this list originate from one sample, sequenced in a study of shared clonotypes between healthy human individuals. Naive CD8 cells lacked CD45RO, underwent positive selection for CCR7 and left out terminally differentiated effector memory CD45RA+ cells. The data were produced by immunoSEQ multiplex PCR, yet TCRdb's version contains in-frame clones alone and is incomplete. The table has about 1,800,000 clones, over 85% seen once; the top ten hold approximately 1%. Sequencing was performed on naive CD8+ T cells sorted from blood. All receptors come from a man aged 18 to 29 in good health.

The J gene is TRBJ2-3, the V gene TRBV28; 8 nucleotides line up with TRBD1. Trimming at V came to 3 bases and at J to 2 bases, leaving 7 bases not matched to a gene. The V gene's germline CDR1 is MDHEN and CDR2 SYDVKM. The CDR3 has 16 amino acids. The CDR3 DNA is TGTGCCAGCAGTTTCCCGACAGGGGTGGTCACAGATACGCAGTATTTT. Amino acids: CASSFPTGVVTDTQYF.

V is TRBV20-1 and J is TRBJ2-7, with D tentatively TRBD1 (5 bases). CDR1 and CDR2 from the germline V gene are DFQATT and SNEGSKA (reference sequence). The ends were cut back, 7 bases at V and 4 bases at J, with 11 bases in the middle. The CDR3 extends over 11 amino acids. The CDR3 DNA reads TGCAGTGTTTATGCAGGGTACGAGCAGTACTTC. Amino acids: CSVYAGYEQYF.

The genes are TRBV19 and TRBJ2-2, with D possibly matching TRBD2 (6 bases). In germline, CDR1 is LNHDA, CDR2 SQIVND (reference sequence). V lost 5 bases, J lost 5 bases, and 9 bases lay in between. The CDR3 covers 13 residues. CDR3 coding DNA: TGTGCCAGTAGTTGGGGGAGGACCGGGGAGCTGTTTTTT. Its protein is CASSWGRTGELFF.

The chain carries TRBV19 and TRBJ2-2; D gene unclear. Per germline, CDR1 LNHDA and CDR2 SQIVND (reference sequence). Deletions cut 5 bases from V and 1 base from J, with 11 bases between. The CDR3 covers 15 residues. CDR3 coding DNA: TGTGCCAGTAGTGAGCCGACACGGAACACCGGGGAGCTGTTTTTT. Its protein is CASSEPTRNTGELFF.

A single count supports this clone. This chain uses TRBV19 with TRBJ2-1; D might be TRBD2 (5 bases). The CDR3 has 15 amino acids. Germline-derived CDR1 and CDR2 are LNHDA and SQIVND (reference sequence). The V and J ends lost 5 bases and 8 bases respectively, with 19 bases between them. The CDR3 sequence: CASSPELDPLDEQFF. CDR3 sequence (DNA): TGTGCCAGTAGTCCAGAACTAGATCCCCTGGATGAGCAGTTCTTC.

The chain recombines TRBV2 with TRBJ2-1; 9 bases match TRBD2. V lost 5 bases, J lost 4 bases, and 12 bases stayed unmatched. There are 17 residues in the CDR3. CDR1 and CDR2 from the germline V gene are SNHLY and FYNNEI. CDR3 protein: CASSPAGGPIIYNEQFF. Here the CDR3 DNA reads TGTGCCAGCAGTCCAGCGGGGGGCCCTATCATTTACAATGAGCAGTTCTTC. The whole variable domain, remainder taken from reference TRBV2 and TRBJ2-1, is EPEVTQTPSHQVTQMGQEVILRCVPISNHLYFYWYRQILGQKVEFLVSFYNNEISEKSEIFDDQFSVERPDGSNFTLKIRSTKLEDSAMYFCASSPAGGPIIYNEQFFGPGTRLTVL.

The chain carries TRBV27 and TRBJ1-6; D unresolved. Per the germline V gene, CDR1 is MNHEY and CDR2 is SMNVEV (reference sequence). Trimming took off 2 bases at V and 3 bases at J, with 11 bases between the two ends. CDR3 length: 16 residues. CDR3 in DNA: TGTGCCAGCAGTTTAAGAATATTCTACTATAATTCACCCCTCCACTTT. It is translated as CASSLRIFYYNSPLHF.

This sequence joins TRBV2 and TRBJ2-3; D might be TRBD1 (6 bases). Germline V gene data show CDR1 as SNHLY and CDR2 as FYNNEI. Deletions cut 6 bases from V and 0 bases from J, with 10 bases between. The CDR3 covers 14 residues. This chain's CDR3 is CASSDRLSTDTQYF. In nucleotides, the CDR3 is TGTGCCAGCAGCGACAGGCTAAGCACAGATACGCAGTATTTT.

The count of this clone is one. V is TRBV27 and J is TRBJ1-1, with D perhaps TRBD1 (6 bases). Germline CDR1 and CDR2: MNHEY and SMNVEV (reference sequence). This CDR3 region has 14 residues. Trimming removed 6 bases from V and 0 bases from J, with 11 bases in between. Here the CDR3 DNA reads TGTGCCAGCAGCCCAGGACAGATGAACACTGAAGCTTTCTTT. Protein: CASSPGQMNTEAFF.

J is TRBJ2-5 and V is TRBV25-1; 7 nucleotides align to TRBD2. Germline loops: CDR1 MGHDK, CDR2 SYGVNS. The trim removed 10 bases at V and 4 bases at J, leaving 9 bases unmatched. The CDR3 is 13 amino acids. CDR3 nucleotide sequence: TGTGCCACCGGTGGGGGGGAAAGAGAGACCCAGTACTTC. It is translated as CATGGGERETQYF.

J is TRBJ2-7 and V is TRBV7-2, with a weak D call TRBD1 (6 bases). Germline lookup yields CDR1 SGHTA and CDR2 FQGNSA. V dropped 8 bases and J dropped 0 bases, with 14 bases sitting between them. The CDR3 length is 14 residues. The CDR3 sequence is CASLTGTNSYEQYF. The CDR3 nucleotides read TGTGCCAGCCTTACCGGGACAAACTCCTACGAGCAGTACTTC.